A single sample gave rise to the 5 T cell receptor beta chains below, sequenced in a study of T cells after yellow fever vaccination. Via MiXCR, TCRdb re-called the 5' RACE reads, giving one row per CDR3 protein. The profile shows 29,000 or so distinct CDR3 sequences, over 4.5% of them singletons. The source was CD8+ T cells sorted from PBMCs, collected 10 days after the yellow fever booster vaccination. These receptors came from a man aged 25 to 45 who received the YFV17D yellow fever vaccine.

V gene TRBV12-3 or TRBV12-4 combines with J gene TRBJ2-2, with D tentatively TRBD1 or TRBD2 (5 bases each). The ends were cut back, 6 bases at V and 2 bases at J, with 16 bases in the middle. The CDR3 covers 16 residues. The CDR3 DNA follows: TGTGCCAGCAGCTCCTTTGGGACGGACAACACCGGGGAGCTGTTTTTT. Translation gives CASSSFGTDNTGELFF.

This clonotype was observed at least ten times. This chain uses TRBV29-1 with TRBJ2-6; the match to TRBD2 covers 8 bases. V trimming: 7 bases; J trimming: 0 bases; junction bases outside the gene matches: 2. The CDR3 has 14 amino acids. Germline V gene sequence: CDR1 SQVTM, CDR2 ANQGSEA. The CDR3 region is CSALAGSGANVLTF. The CDR3 DNA reads as TGCAGCGCCCTAGCGGGCTCTGGGGCCAACGTCCTGACTTTC. The whole variable domain, filled in from reference TRBV29-1 and TRBJ2-6, reads SAVISQKPSRDICQRGTSLTIQCQVDSQVTMMFWYRQQPGQSLTLIATANQGSEATYESGFVIDKFPISRPNLTFSTLTVSNMSPEDSSIYLCSALAGSGANVLTFGAGSRLTVL.

This clonotype was found many times. The rearrangement uses TRBV11-2 and TRBJ2-7, with 7 positions matching TRBD1. The CDR3 extends over 16 amino acids. With 3 bases clipped from V and 3 bases from J, the junction kept 11 bases outside the gene matches. The germline V gene encodes CDR1 SGHAT and CDR2 FQNNGV. This CDR3 is CASSFGGQDSLYEQYF. CDR3 bases: TGTGCCAGCAGCTTTGGTGGACAGGATTCCCTCTACGAGCAGTACTTC.

This clonotype was seen repeatedly, ten times or more. V is TRBV5-1 and J is TRBJ2-5; D possibly corresponds to TRBD1 (6 bases). Germline CDR1 is SGHRS and CDR2 is YFSETQ. V shed 3 bases and J shed 3 bases, with 9 bases lying between them. The CDR3 sequence is 13 residues long. CDR3 sequence: CASSWTVKETQYF. CDR3 nucleotide sequence: TGCGCCAGCAGCTGGACAGTAAAAGAGACCCAGTACTTC.

This clonotype occurred many times. CDR3 sequence: CAVGGHQETQYF. The CDR3 DNA sequence: TGTGCCGTTGGGGGCCACCAAGAGACCCAGTACTTC. The J gene is TRBJ2-5, the V gene TRBV15, with D tentatively TRBD1 (6 bases). The V and J ends lost 11 bases and 0 bases respectively, with 10 bases between them. The CDR3 spans 12 residues. Germline V gene lookup returns CDR1 LNHNV and CDR2 YYDKDF (reference sequence).